Listed below are T cell receptor beta chains from one sample, sequenced in a study of cytomegalovirus exposure and HLA in healthy donors. Clones were sequenced by immunoSEQ multiplex PCR, and TCRdb holds only the in-frame ones, with some missing. The sample yields about 220,000 clones, 70% to 80% seen once. Sequencing was performed on PBMCs. The receptors stem from a woman in her twenties or thirties in good health and CMV-seronegative. Both conserved end residues are part of each CDR3. A D gene is named only where the DNA matches it firmly.

TRBD2 TRBJ2-2 TRBV6-1 18 CASSEASLAGGYTGELFF
TRBD2 TRBJ2-1 TRBV5-1 16 CASRIAGGSSYNEQFF
TRBD1 TRBJ1-5 TRBV2 15 CASKGGTGGNQPQHF
TRBD2 TRBJ2-1 TRBV10-3 15 CAISDPAGQYNEQFF
. TRBJ2-7 TRBV5-4 15 CASSREGSGPYEQYF
. TRBJ2-3 TRBV6-1 15 CASSEGLAPTDTQYF
. TRBJ2-3 TRBV9 14 CASSLWGGQDTQYF
TRBD1 TRBJ1-1 TRBV18 16 CASSPDRPGLNTEAFF
. TRBJ1-5 TRBV2 15 CASSEPGDSNQPQHF
. TRBJ1-4 TRBV5-5 16 CASSSPMTETNEKLFF
TRBD1 TRBJ1-1 TRBV7-9 14 CASSLQGAVTEAFF
TRBD1 TRBJ1-2 TRBV7-9 15 CASSLAETGDYGYTF
. TRBJ1-4 TRBV6-6 14 CASTRGDSNEKLFF
TRBD1 TRBJ1-2 TRBV28 15 CASKGQGNHAYGYTF
. TRBJ2-2 TRBV5-8 13 CASSKLATGELFF
TRBD1 TRBJ1-5 TRBV6-5 15 CASSYPRGQGQPQHF
. TRBJ2-1 TRBV7-3 14 CASSLTPGLDEQFF
TRBD1 TRBJ1-6 TRBV30 19 CAWIPPLRDRDLRASPLHF
TRBD2 TRBJ2-3 TRBV9 16 CASSVGPGLGADTQYF
TRBD1 TRBJ2-7 TRBV7-9 12 CASRWDSYEQYF
. TRBJ2-5 TRBV5-4 15 CASSLRGSYQETQYF
TRBD2 TRBJ2-7 TRBV2 15 CASSTQGLALGEQYF
. TRBJ1-3 TRBV30 14 CAWSPVSSGNTIYF
. TRBJ1-2 TRBV7-7 16 CASSSAGRIIRGGYTF
. TRBJ2-1 TRBV5-4 13 CASSFGQLNEQFF
TRBD2 TRBJ2-3 TRBV12-5 15 CASGLEGTSGDTQYF
TRBD2 TRBJ2-1 TRBV5-1 15 CASSLEAGVVNEQFF
. TRBJ1-2 TRBV2 13 CASTLEGSGGYTF
. TRBJ2-5 TRBV7-3 13 CASSQGSQETQYF
. TRBJ1-5 TRBV6-5 15 CASSYSSGTNQPQHF
TRBD1 TRBJ2-5 TRBV6-5 13 CASGDRGEETQYF
. TRBJ2-5 TRBV27 14 CASSPFTGMETQYF
TRBD2 TRBJ2-1 TRBV15 12 CATGDTSGRQFF
. TRBJ1-2 TRBV6-6 12 CASSPGSYGYTF
TRBD1 TRBJ2-7 TRBV11-3 14 CASSSTGGWDEQYF
TRBD1 TRBJ2-7 TRBV6-1 13 CASRQGQNYEQYF
. TRBJ2-1 TRBV2 12 CAIEGEDNEQFF
. TRBJ1-1 TRBV6-1 14 CASSVRTEILEAFF
TRBD1 TRBJ1-1 TRBV6-5 13 CASRRQGGTEAFF
TRBD1 TRBJ1-1 TRBV7-3 15 CASSRGTVKDTEAFF
. TRBJ2-1 TRBV19 15 CASSILRGWGNEQFF
. TRBJ1-1 TRBV14 14 CASSLQGSHTEAFF
. TRBJ2-7 TRBV7-3 15 CASSLLAGGPYEQYF
TRBD1 TRBJ2-7 TRBV5-4 14 CASSLGTGYYEQYF
TRBD1 TRBJ1-2 TRBV29-1 12 CSVGQPSYGYTF
. TRBJ1-2 TRBV2 16 CARGGIGGGEDYGYTF
TRBD1 TRBJ1-5 TRBV6-1 15 CASRADRGGNQPQHF
TRBD2 TRBJ2-7 TRBV2 14 CASSLAGVSYEQYF
. TRBJ2-3 TRBV27 11 CASTNTDTQYF
. TRBJ1-2 TRBV7-3 15 CASSLTQEGVYGYTF
TRBD2 TRBJ2-4 TRBV11-2 16 CASSSTSEVAKNIQYF
. TRBJ2-1 TRBV7-8 15 CASSFGGRTYNEQFF
TRBD2 TRBJ2-5 TRBV15 16 CATSLELAGGPETQYF
TRBD1 TRBJ2-7 TRBV7-9 15 CASSLRTGGFYEQYF
TRBD2 TRBJ2-1 TRBV5-1 15 CASSSSGSSYNEQFF
. TRBJ2-3 TRBV13 15 CASSPLSNTADTQYF